This TCR beta chain was sequenced in a study of cytomegalovirus exposure and HLA in healthy donors. On the study more broadly: Membership in the Caucasian-associated ancestry cluster was found for around 81% of 398 genotyped donors. Regarding the study as a whole: According to the study, around 160 TCR beta chains were cytomegalovirus-associated.

Notes on this clone: Its specificity is unknown.

The trim removed 4 bases at V and 6 bases at J, leaving 8 bases unmatched. CDR1 is MDHEN and CDR2 is SYDVKM in the germline V gene. The CDR3 is 14 amino acids. The primer mix had 60 Vbeta and 13 Jbeta primers. Libraries were prepared by immunoSEQ multiplex PCR; TCRdb keeps only in-frame clonotypes and omits some of them. The repertoire has 100,000 to 150,000 clones, more than 75% of them found once; the top ten carry 1.4% to 1.5%. The chain is built from TRBV28 and TRBJ1-2, with 7 bases lining up with TRBD1. The source material was PBMCs. The source is a female donor in good health and CMV-seronegative. CDR3 DNA: TGTGCCAGCAGTTCCAAGGGCCAGGGGGATGGCTACACCTTC. Translated, it gives CASSSKGQGDGYTF.